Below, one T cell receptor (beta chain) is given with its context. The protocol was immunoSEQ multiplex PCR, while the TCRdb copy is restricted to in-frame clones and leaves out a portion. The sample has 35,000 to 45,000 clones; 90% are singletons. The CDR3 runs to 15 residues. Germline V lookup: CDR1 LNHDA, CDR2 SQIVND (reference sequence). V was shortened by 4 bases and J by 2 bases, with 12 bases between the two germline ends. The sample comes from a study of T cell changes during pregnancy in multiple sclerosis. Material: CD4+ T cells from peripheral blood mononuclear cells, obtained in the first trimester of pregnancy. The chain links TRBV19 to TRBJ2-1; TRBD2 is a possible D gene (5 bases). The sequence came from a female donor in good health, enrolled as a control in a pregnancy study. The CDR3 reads CASSRSGGPYNEQFF. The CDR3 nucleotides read TGTGCCAGTAGTAGAAGCGGCGGTCCCTACAATGAGCAGTTCTTC.